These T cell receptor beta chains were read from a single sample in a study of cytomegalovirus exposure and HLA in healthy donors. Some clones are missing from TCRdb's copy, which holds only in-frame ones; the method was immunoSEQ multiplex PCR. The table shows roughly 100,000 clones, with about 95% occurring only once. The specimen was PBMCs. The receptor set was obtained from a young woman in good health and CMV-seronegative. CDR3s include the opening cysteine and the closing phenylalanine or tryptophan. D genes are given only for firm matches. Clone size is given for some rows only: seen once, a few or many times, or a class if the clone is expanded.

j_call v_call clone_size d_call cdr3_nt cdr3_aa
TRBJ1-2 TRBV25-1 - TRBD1 TGTGCCAGCAGTTTATACGGGACAGGGGGTCTCTATGGCTACACCTTC CASSLYGTGGLYGYTF
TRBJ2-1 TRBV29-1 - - TGCAGCGTTGAAGTCCCTAGCCCCAATGAGCAGTTCTTC CSVEVPSPNEQFF
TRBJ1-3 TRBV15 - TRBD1 TGTGCCACCAGCAGAGTGACAGGGTGGTCTGGAAACACCATATATTTT CATSRVTGWSGNTIYF
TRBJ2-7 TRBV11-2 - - TGTGCCAGCAGCTCCTATTCCTACGAGCAGTACTTC CASSSYSYEQYF
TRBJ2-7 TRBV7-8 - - TGTGCCAGCAGCGTGGGAAGTACCGGGAGATACGAGCAGTACTTC CASSVGSTGRYEQYF
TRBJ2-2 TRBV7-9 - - TGTGCCAGCAGCCATCCAGGGTCCGGGGAGCTGTTTTTT CASSHPGSGELFF
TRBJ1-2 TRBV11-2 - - TGTGCCAGCAGCTTAGCTTCTAACTATGGCTACACCTTC CASSLASNYGYTF
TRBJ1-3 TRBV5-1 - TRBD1 TGCGCCAGCAGCTTGGGGACAGGGTACTCTGGAAACACCATATATTTT CASSLGTGYSGNTIYF
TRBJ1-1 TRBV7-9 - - TGTGCCAGCAGCTTTCAAGGAGGGAGGACCACTGAAGCTTTCTTT CASSFQGGRTTEAFF
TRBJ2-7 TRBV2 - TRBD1 TGTGCCAGCGCGGGACAGGGTATTGCCGAGCAGTACTTC CASAGQGIAEQYF
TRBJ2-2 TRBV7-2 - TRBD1 TGTGCCAGCAGCTTAGCGTTGTACAGGGGCACCGGGGAGCTGTTTTTT CASSLALYRGTGELFF
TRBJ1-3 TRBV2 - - TGTGCCAGCAGTGCTTTCCCGGGGGGCGGAAACACCATATATTTT CASSAFPGGGNTIYF
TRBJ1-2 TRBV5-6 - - TGTGCCAGCAGCTTGGCCGGGAAACAGGGAGGGGGCTACACCTTC CASSLAGKQGGGYTF
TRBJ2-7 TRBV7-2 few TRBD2 TGTGCCAGCAGCTCGGGACTAGCGGGGGCCTCGTGGTACGAGCAGTACTTC CASSSGLAGASWYEQYF
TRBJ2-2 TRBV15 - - TGTGCCACCAGCAGAGATTTGCGGCAGGGGGGTACCGGGGAGCTGTTTTTT CATSRDLRQGGTGELFF
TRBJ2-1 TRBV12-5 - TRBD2 TGTGCTAGTGATTTAGTATTTCTGGGGGGGAGCTCCTACAATGAGCAGTTCTTC CASDLVFLGGSSYNEQFF
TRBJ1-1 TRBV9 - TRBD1 TGTGCCAGCAGCGTAGGAGCCGACAGGGGAACTGAAGCTTTCTTT CASSVGADRGTEAFF
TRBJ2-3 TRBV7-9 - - TGTGCCAGCAGCCAACAGGGCCCGGGAGATACGCAGTATTTT CASSQQGPGDTQYF
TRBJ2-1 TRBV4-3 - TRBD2 TGCGCCAGCAGCCAGGGCGGGACTAACTACAATGAGCAGTTCTTC CASSQGGTNYNEQFF
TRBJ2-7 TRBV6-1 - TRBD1 TGTGCCAGCAGTGGCCTGAGCTTTACAGGGGTCGGCTACGAGCAGTACTTC CASSGLSFTGVGYEQYF
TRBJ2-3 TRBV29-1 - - TGCAGCGTCGGGGGGACGGACAGACACCCCACAGATACGCAGTATTTT CSVGGTDRHPTDTQYF
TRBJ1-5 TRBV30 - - TGTGCCTGGAGCAACCGGGGGTTTACTCAACCCCAGCATTTT CAWSNRGFTQPQHF
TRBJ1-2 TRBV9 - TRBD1 TGTGCCAGCAGCGTAGCGTCCGGACAGGGGGCCGGTGGCTACACCTTC CASSVASGQGAGGYTF
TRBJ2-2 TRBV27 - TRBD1 TGTGCCAGCAACTCCGGGACAGGGGTGAACACCGGGGAGCTGTTTTTT CASNSGTGVNTGELFF
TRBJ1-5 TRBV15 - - TGTGCCACCAGCAGAGATAGGACAGAATATAGCAATCAGCCCCAGCATTTT CATSRDRTEYSNQPQHF